This T cell receptor beta chain appears in the sequencing data of a study of Ad26.COV2.S vaccination and SARS-CoV-2 variants. As to treatment: some 20 received Ad26.COV2.S at low or high dose, single or two shots; about 5 received placebo; per-sample allocation not given. Samples analyzed were those drawn on day 63 after the first vaccine or placebo injection. Vaccine was an Ad26 vector expressing Wuhan-strain SARS-CoV-2 spike. The CDR3 runs to 13 residues. The germline V and J ends were trimmed by 6 bases and 4 bases, with 12 bases remaining between them. Germline loops: CDR1 MGHDK, CDR2 SYGVNS. TCRdb's copy holds only in-frame clones and misses some; the assay was immunoSEQ multiplex PCR. Of hundreds of thousands of clones listed, approximately 89% are singletons.

The sample consisted of peripheral blood, taken in a trial of Ad26.COV2.S vaccine versus placebo. This TCR derives from a person aged 18-60 years who received the Ad26.COV2.S COVID-19 vaccine or a placebo. This chain links TRBV25-1 with TRBJ1-2; D not certain. As DNA, the CDR3 is TGTGCCAGCAGGGGTCCTTACTTCTATGGCTACACCTTC. Protein: CASRGPYFYGYTF.